This passage covers 25 T cell receptor beta chains from one sample sequenced in a study of CD8 T cells in ankylosing spondylitis (dated by TCRdb to the late 2010s). Library construction relied on 5' RACE. Sequencer: Illumina HiSeq 2500. TCRdb reanalyzed the raw reads on its own, using fastp at Q25 for trimming and MiXCR for clone calling, and kept in-frame beta chains. Every distinct CDR3 protein forms one entry, paired with its most common genes and DNA. Recorded for this sample are some 23,000 distinct CDR3 sequences; 2% to 3% of them occurred a single time. Jointly, the top ten make up around 7.7% of the sample. Sequencing was done on a sample of blood, either unsorted or a sorted T cell fraction (not recorded which). The receptors here all came from a female donor with ankylosing spondylitis or in good health (not recorded which).

In this sample, this clonotype turned up many times. The V and J genes are TRBV9 and TRBJ1-4; TRBD1 might be the D (6 bases). CDR1 is SGDLS and CDR2 is YYNGEE in the germline V gene. The CDR3 loop spans 15 amino acids. V lost 1 base, J lost 11 bases, and 18 bases lay in between. The CDR3 here is CASSVSLTNRDKLFF. The CDR3 region has the DNA TGTGCCAGCAGCGTATCATTAACCAACAGGGACAAACTGTTTTTT.

This clonotype has a count of ten or more. The chain is built from TRBV9 and TRBJ2-5, with 9 bases lining up with TRBD1. From germline, CDR1 is SGDLS and CDR2 YYNGEE. CDR3 length equals 19 residues. The ends lost 4 bases at V and 0 bases at J; junction bases unmatched: 16. In DNA form, the CDR3 reads TGTGCCAGCAGCCTTCTCTCCGGGACAGGGAATCGGTACCAAGAGACCCAGTACTTC. This codes for CASSLLSGTGNRYQETQYF.

This clonotype was seen ten or more times. The CDR3 coding sequence is TGTGCCAGCAGCGTAGCCAGCGGGAGGCCCTACGAGCAGTACTTC. The encoded protein is CASSVASGRPYEQYF. The chain uses TRBV9 and TRBJ2-7, with TRBD2 matching 9 bases. V trimming: 0 bases; J trimming: 2 bases; junction bases outside the gene matches: 3. This CDR3 has 15 amino acids. The V gene's germline CDR1 is SGDLS and CDR2 YYNGEE.

The sample holds many counts of this clonotype. The J gene is TRBJ2-1, the V gene TRBV9; 10 positions match TRBD2. The CDR3 has 15 amino acids. V was clipped by 4 bases and J by 9 bases; unmatched bases: 10. CDR1 SGDLS and CDR2 YYNGEE come from the germline V gene. CDR3 in amino acids: CASSPQRGGLTEQFF. CDR3 nucleotides: TGTGCCAGCAGCCCCCAGCGGGGGGGCCTCACTGAGCAGTTCTTC.

The sample holds many counts of this clonotype. The chain couples TRBV9 to TRBJ1-1, with D perhaps TRBD1 (6 bases). Germline CDR1 and CDR2: SGDLS and YYNGEE. V was cut by 7 bases and J by 4 bases, with 20 bases left in between. This CDR3 region has 15 residues. This CDR3 reads CASSGGGIGATEAFF. CDR3 nucleotide sequence: TGTGCCAGCTCAGGAGGGGGGATTGGGGCCACTGAAGCTTTCTTT.

This clonotype has ten or more counts. V usage is TRBV9 and J usage is TRBJ1-1, with a weak D call TRBD1 (6 bases). Looked up from germline, CDR1 is SGDLS and CDR2 is YYNGEE. The CDR3 contains 14 residues. V was pared by 2 bases and J by 8 bases, with 16 bases between. The chain's CDR3 is CASSVEGGFGEAFF. DNA for the CDR3: TGTGCCAGCAGCGTGGAGGGGGGCTTTGGGGAAGCTTTCTTT.

The sample holds many counts of this clonotype. This chain links TRBV9 with TRBJ2-5; TRBD2 is a possible D gene (5 bases). There are 15 residues in the CDR3. Germline V gene data show CDR1 as SGDLS and CDR2 as YYNGEE. V dropped 2 bases and J dropped 1 base, with 12 bases sitting between them. CDR3 amino acids: CASSVSGEAQETQYF. In nucleotides, the CDR3 is TGTGCCAGCAGCGTGAGCGGTGAAGCCCAAGAGACCCAGTACTTC.

This clonotype was observed many times. V and J are TRBV9 and TRBJ1-5; D possibly corresponds to TRBD1 (6 bases). The CDR3 totals 14 residues. V was cut by 2 bases and J by 7 bases, with 13 bases left in between. Per germline, CDR1 SGDLS and CDR2 YYNGEE. The CDR3 coding sequence is TGTGCCAGCAGCGTCTCAACAGGGTTGCAGCCCCAGCATTTT. It yields the protein CASSVSTGLQPQHF.

This clonotype was seen ten or more times. V is TRBV9 and J is TRBJ2-1; D may be TRBD1 (6 bases). Between the trimmed V and J ends, which lost 0 bases and 4 bases, there was a span of 11 bases. The germline V gene encodes CDR1 SGDLS and CDR2 YYNGEE. The CDR3 sequence is 15 residues long. The CDR3 sequence is CASSVGTRGYNEQFF. The DNA for the CDR3 is TGTGCCAGCAGCGTAGGGACCAGGGGATACAATGAGCAGTTCTTC. Combining the CDR3 with reference TRBV9 and TRBJ2-1 gives the whole variable domain DSGVTQTPKHLITATGQRVTLRCSPRSGDLSVYWYQQSLDQGLQFLIQYYNGEERAKGNILERFSAQQFPDLHSELNLSSLELGDSALYFCASSVGTRGYNEQFFGPGTRLTVL.

This clonotype has at least ten counts. V gene TRBV9 combines with J gene TRBJ2-5; D remains ambiguous. With 0 bases removed from V and 2 bases from J, the gap between germline ends came to 8 bases. There are 14 residues in the CDR3. From germline, CDR1 is SGDLS and CDR2 YYNGEE. Here the CDR3 DNA reads TGTGCCAGCAGCGTAGGAATTGGTCAAGAGACCCAGTACTTC. Protein: CASSVGIGQETQYF.

This clonotype was counted ten times or more. The rearrangement uses TRBV9 and TRBJ2-6, with a weak D call TRBD1 (7 bases). The V gene's germline CDR1 is SGDLS and CDR2 YYNGEE. V lost 4 bases and J lost 0, with 14 bases in between. This CDR3 spans 17 amino acids. This CDR3 reads CASSFRGDPSGANVLTF. CDR3 DNA sequence: TGTGCCAGCAGCTTCAGGGGGGACCCCTCTGGGGCCAACGTCCTGACTTTC.

This clonotype has a count of ten or more. This chain uses TRBV9 with TRBJ2-2; D gene unclear. The CDR3 runs to 15 residues. The germline V and J ends were trimmed by 2 bases and 4 bases, with 12 bases remaining between them. Germline V gene data show CDR1 as SGDLS and CDR2 as YYNGEE. The CDR3 bases are TGTGCCAGCAGCGTTGGCGAAGCCCCCACCGGGGAGCTGTTTTTT. Amino acid sequence: CASSVGEAPTGELFF.

This clonotype showed up many times. This rearrangement joins TRBV9 to TRBJ2-7; D unresolved. The CDR3 is made up of 12 amino acids. Trimming cost V 0 bases and J 4 bases, with 5 bases left between them. In germline, CDR1 is SGDLS, CDR2 YYNGEE. DNA of the CDR3: TGTGCCAGCAGCGTAGGGGATTACGAGCAGTACTTC. Translation gives CASSVGDYEQYF. Variable domain in full (rest from reference TRBV9 and TRBJ2-7): DSGVTQTPKHLITATGQRVTLRCSPRSGDLSVYWYQQSLDQGLQFLIQYYNGEERAKGNILERFSAQQFPDLHSELNLSSLELGDSALYFCASSVGDYEQYFGPGTRLTVT.

This clonotype was recorded at least ten times. This chain uses TRBV9 with TRBJ2-1; TRBD2 matches 8 bases. Germline-derived CDR1 and CDR2 are SGDLS and YYNGEE. CDR3 size: 15 residues. Trimming removed 7 bases from V and 2 bases from J; junction bases left unmatched: 8. The CDR3 protein is CASGPAGAPYNEQFF. DNA of the CDR3: TGTGCCAGCGGCCCAGCGGGAGCGCCCTACAATGAGCAGTTCTTC.

Many counts were recorded for this clonotype. This chain links TRBV9 with TRBJ1-2; the D gene is possibly TRBD1 (6 bases). Trimming cost V 0 bases and J 2 bases, with 14 bases left between them. CDR1 and CDR2 from the germline V gene are SGDLS and YYNGEE. The CDR3 runs to 16 residues. The CDR3 nucleotides read TGTGCCAGCAGCGTAGAGGGGGGAAGAGCGAACTATGGCTACACCTTC. It codes for CASSVEGGRANYGYTF.

This clonotype was seen repeatedly, ten times or more. V gene TRBV9 combines with J gene TRBJ2-5; 8 bases fit TRBD1. CDR3 length: 14 residues. CDR1 SGDLS and CDR2 YYNGEE come from the germline V gene. V shed 2 bases, J shed 5 bases, and the junction held 5 bases outside the gene matches. The CDR3 loop is CASSVTGAKETQYF. DNA for the CDR3: TGTGCCAGCAGCGTGACAGGGGCGAAGGAGACCCAGTACTTC.

This clonotype was observed at least ten times. This chain connects TRBV9 to TRBJ2-3; D unclear. The length of the CDR3 is 16 residues. V was cut by 0 bases and J by 0 bases, with 11 bases left in between. Germline CDR1 and CDR2: SGDLS and YYNGEE. CDR3 sequence: CASSVVVLASTDTQYF. Written as DNA, the CDR3 is TGTGCCAGCAGCGTAGTAGTCCTGGCTAGCACAGATACGCAGTATTTT. Looking up the rest from reference TRBV9 and TRBJ2-3 gives the full variable domain: DSGVTQTPKHLITATGQRVTLRCSPRSGDLSVYWYQQSLDQGLQFLIQYYNGEERAKGNILERFSAQQFPDLHSELNLSSLELGDSALYFCASSVVVLASTDTQYFGPGTRLTVL.

At least ten counts were recorded for this clonotype. CDR3: CASSDGSRSYNEQFF. Here the CDR3 DNA reads TGTGCCAGCAGCGATGGCTCTCGCTCCTACAATGAGCAGTTCTTC. The chain has TRBV9 and TRBJ2-1; D not certain. Germline loops: CDR1 SGDLS, CDR2 YYNGEE. This CDR3 contains 15 residues. Trimming removed 3 bases from V and 0 bases from J, with 10 bases in between. Looking up the rest from reference TRBV9 and TRBJ2-1 gives the full variable domain: DSGVTQTPKHLITATGQRVTLRCSPRSGDLSVYWYQQSLDQGLQFLIQYYNGEERAKGNILERFSAQQFPDLHSELNLSSLELGDSALYFCASSDGSRSYNEQFFGPGTRLTVL.

This clonotype has at least ten counts. The rearrangement joins TRBV27 to TRBJ2-2, with 10 bases fitting TRBD2. CDR3 length: 15 amino acids. With 8 bases clipped from V and 5 bases from J, the junction kept 8 bases outside the gene matches. CDR1 is MNHEY, CDR2 SMNVEV, per germline (reference sequence). CDR3 nucleotides: TGTGCCAGCCACCTACTAGCGGGAAGTACCGGGGAGCTGTTTTTT. Its translation is CASHLLAGSTGELFF.

This clonotype was found many times. The J gene is TRBJ2-1, the V gene TRBV9; tentatively, D is TRBD2 (5 bases). Trimming pared 3 bases from V and 9 bases from J, leaving 10 bases between. This CDR3 spans 12 amino acids. The germline CDR1 and CDR2 sequences are SGDLS and YYNGEE. The CDR3 nucleotides are TGTGCCAGCAGCGCAACACTAGGTGAGCAGTTCTTC. As protein: CASSATLGEQFF.

This clonotype was picked up many times. The V gene is TRBV9, the J gene TRBJ2-1; TRBD2 matches 11 bases. J lost 9 bases, V lost 0 bases, and 5 bases had no gene match. Germline V gene sequence: CDR1 SGDLS, CDR2 YYNGEE. The CDR3 is made up of 15 amino acids. CDR3 nucleotide sequence: TGTGCCAGCAGCGTAGATACTAGCGGGAGAGGTGAGCAGTTCTTC. Its translation is CASSVDTSGRGEQFF. The variable domain in full, completed from reference TRBV9 and TRBJ2-1, reads DSGVTQTPKHLITATGQRVTLRCSPRSGDLSVYWYQQSLDQGLQFLIQYYNGEERAKGNILERFSAQQFPDLHSELNLSSLELGDSALYFCASSVDTSGRGEQFFGPGTRLTVL.

This clonotype was seen repeatedly, ten times or more. The chain combines TRBV9 with TRBJ2-5; D not certain. The germline V and J ends were trimmed by 1 base and 2 bases, with 6 bases remaining between them. CDR1 is SGDLS and CDR2 is YYNGEE in the germline V gene. This CDR3 is built from 13 residues. CDR3 region: CASSVRPQETQYF. CDR3 coding DNA: TGTGCCAGCAGCGTAAGACCTCAAGAGACCCAGTACTTC.

In its sample, this clonotype was seen many times. The V call is TRBV9, the J call TRBJ1-4, with D possibly TRBD1 on 6 matching bases. CDR3 size: 16 residues. Per germline, CDR1 SGDLS and CDR2 YYNGEE. Trimming took off 0 bases at V and 7 bases at J, with 16 bases between the two ends. The CDR3 region has the DNA TGTGCCAGCAGCGTAGAGTTCGGGGGCGAGCGTGAAAAACTGTTTTTT. Its translation: CASSVEFGGEREKLFF.

This clonotype was observed at least ten times. The chain is built from TRBV29-1 and TRBJ1-3; TRBD1 aligns across 10 bases. Losses at the gene ends were 8 bases for V and 2 bases for J; bases not matched to a gene: 9. Germline CDR1 is SQVTM and CDR2 is ANQGSEA. The CDR3 length is 15 residues. The CDR3 bases are TGCAGCTCGGGACAGGGGTGGATTGCTGGAAACACCATATATTTT. As protein: CSSGQGWIAGNTIYF.

This clonotype has ten or more counts. The chain recombines TRBV9 with TRBJ2-7; TRBD2 matches 9 bases. The CDR3 has 15 residues. Per germline, CDR1 SGDLS and CDR2 YYNGEE. Germline trimming cut 0 bases from V and 6 bases from J; bases unmatched to any gene: 7. The CDR3 reads CASSVADSGRSEQYF. DNA of the CDR3: TGTGCCAGCAGCGTAGCGGATAGCGGGAGAAGCGAGCAGTACTTC.